This T cell receptor (beta chain) was observed in a study of cytomegalovirus exposure and HLA in healthy donors. Study results and caveats: Other equally common chains were less clonally expanded than HLA-associated TCR beta chains, a later analysis showed. It was likely that a cluster of highly shared sequence variants was a sequencing artifact. A later analysis showed TCR association rates differing by HLA locus, peaking at DRB1 and lowest at HLA-C.

This clone was picked up a small number of times. The antigen is unknown. One end of the junction varies from germline; a read error may be responsible. CDR3 length: 13 residues. Germline assignment: CDR1 SSHAT and CDR2 FNYEAQ (reference sequence). The PCR contained 60 Vbeta and 13 Jbeta primers. Clones were read by immunoSEQ multiplex PCR, and TCRdb kept only the in-frame ones, dropping some. The table lists around 150,000 clones, 60% to 80% of them singletons. Sequenced: PBMCs. The gene calls are TRBV7-7 and TRBJ1-5; D remains unclear. The sequence came from a woman in her 30s in good health and CMV-seronegative. The DNA for the CDR3 is TGTGCTAGCAGCTTGGGCAGAGATCAGCCCCAGCATTTT. Translating it yields CASSLGRDQPQHF. Looking up the rest from reference TRBV7-7 and TRBJ1-5 gives the full variable domain: GAGVSQSPRYKVTKRGQDVTLRCDPISSHATLYWYQQALGQGPEFLTYFNYEAQPDKSGLPSDRFSAERPEGSISTLTIQRTEQRDSAMYRCASSLGRDQPQHFGDGTRLSIL.